The 4 T cell receptor beta chains listed next were all sequenced from one sample in a study of blood T cell repertoires in COVID-19. The method was immunoSEQ multiplex PCR; TCRdb's version includes in-frame clones alone and lacks a portion of them. This table has 200,000 to 250,000 clones, 86% appearing once. Sequenced: peripheral blood. These receptor sequences come from a man under 40 who had recovered from COVID-19.

The rearrangement links TRBV11-2 to TRBJ1-3; D ambiguous. CDR3 length: 15 residues. CDR1 is SGHAT and CDR2 is FQNNGV in the germline V gene. V lost 3 bases and J 0 bases, leaving 9 bases between the germline ends. The CDR3 nucleotides are TGTGCCAGCAGCTTCGTACGGGACTCTGGAAACACCATATATTTT. This sequence encodes CASSFVRDSGNTIYF.

The chain joins TRBV5-4 to TRBJ2-3, with 11 bases lining up with TRBD2. Germline assignment: CDR1 SGHNT and CDR2 YYREEE (reference sequence). V shed 0 bases and J 4 bases; nucleotides not matched to a gene: 10. The length of the CDR3 is 18 residues. CDR3 nucleotides: TGTGCCAGCAGCTTGGAAGTAGCGGGGGGGCCTGTTCCAGATACGCAGTATTTT. Its translation is CASSLEVAGGPVPDTQYF.

This chain connects TRBV24-1 to TRBJ1-1, with 9 bases lining up with TRBD1. CDR1 KGHDR and CDR2 SFDVKD come from the germline V gene. The CDR3 is 13 residues long. V dropped 3 bases and J dropped 12; count of bases not matched to a gene: 7. CDR3: CATSDPNRGRPFF. DNA for the CDR3: TGTGCCACCAGTGATCCAAACAGGGGGCGACCTTTCTTT.

V is TRBV4-2 and J is TRBJ1-4, with 10 bases lining up with TRBD1. The CDR3 is made up of 14 amino acids. Germline values: CDR1 LGHNA, CDR2 YNFKEQ. Losses at the gene ends were 3 bases for V and 8 bases for J; bases not matched to a gene: 3. CDR3 residues: CASSQGQGSEKLFF. For the CDR3, the DNA is TGTGCCAGCAGCCAGGGACAGGGGAGCGAAAAACTGTTTTTT.